This paragraph reports one T cell receptor beta chain. What it recognizes is unknown. The sample originates from a study of T cells after yellow fever vaccination. Whole-study context: Preparation used SMART-Seq v4 Ultra Low Input for the low-cell-number fractions. Study-wide points: Overall, a small share of clonotypes was seen in both CD4 and CD8 compartments. A large majority of primary-vaccination clones showed up again after the booster (approximately 95% CD4, about 87% CD8).

TCRdb re-analysed the 5' RACE reads in MiXCR, keeping a single row per CDR3 protein. This table has some 260,000 distinct CDR3 sequences, about 5.2% appearing once. Germline V gene lookup returns CDR1 MNHNY and CDR2 SVGAGI (reference sequence). The CDR3 runs 16 residues. J lost 1 base, V lost 6 bases, and 7 bases had no gene match. This chain joins TRBV6-6 and TRBJ2-3; 10 nucleotides line up with TRBD1. The source material was CD4+ T cells sorted from PBMCs, sampled on the day of the yellow fever booster vaccination. The TCR comes from a man aged 18 to 35 who received the YFV17D yellow fever vaccine. CDR3 sequence reads: CASSFPGTGGTDTQYF. The CDR3 DNA reads as TGTGCCAGCAGCTTCCCCGGGACAGGGGGCACAGATACGCAGTATTTT.